A selection of T cell receptor beta chains follows, all from one sample in a study of blood T cell repertoires in COVID-19. The method was immunoSEQ multiplex PCR; TCRdb's version includes in-frame clones alone and lacks a portion of them. The table shows more than 55,000 clones, with about nine tenths occurring only once. Specimen: peripheral blood. These receptors all stem from a man of 80 years or more with acute or convalescent COVID-19. CDR3s include the opening cysteine and the closing phenylalanine or tryptophan. The D gene is left open where the match is weak. Size tells how often a clone was seen (once, few, many) or the class of an expanded clone, and some rows leave it out.

len,j_gene,abundance,v_gene,d_gene,CDR3aa,CDR3nt
15,TRBJ2-5,.,TRBV5-4,.,CASSLSQGQQETQYF,TGTGCCAGCAGCTTGTCCCAGGGACAACAAGAGACCCAGTACTTC
15,TRBJ1-1,.,TRBV11-2,TRBD1,CASSSRMTGGTEAFF,TGTGCCAGCAGCTCCCGCATGACAGGGGGTACTGAAGCTTTCTTT
13,TRBJ1-5,.,TRBV6-4,.,CASSGQPNQPQHF,TGTGCCAGCAGTGGACAGCCGAATCAGCCCCAGCATTTT
12,TRBJ1-2,.,TRBV24-1,.,CATSESVYGYTF,TGTGCCACCAGTGAATCAGTCTATGGCTACACCTTC
13,TRBJ1-5,.,TRBV3-1/TRBV3-2,.,CASSQSSDQPQHF,TGTGCCAGCAGCCAGTCCAGCGATCAGCCCCAGCATTTT
14,TRBJ2-3,once,TRBV20-1,TRBD2,CSASGAGGLDTQYF,TGCAGTGCTAGTGGGGCGGGGGGGCTGGATACGCAGTATTTT
14,TRBJ1-1,.,TRBV11-2,.,CASSSQTGNTEAFF,TGTGCCAGCAGCTCCCAGACAGGGAACACTGAAGCTTTCTTT
14,TRBJ2-5,.,TRBV9,.,CASSLKPTGETQYF,TGTGCCAGCAGCCTAAAACCTACCGGGGAGACCCAGTACTTC
18,TRBJ2-6,.,TRBV9,.,CASSPRGERQAGANVLTF,TGTGCCAGCAGCCCGAGGGGTGAGAGACAGGCTGGGGCCAACGTCCTGACTTTC
15,TRBJ1-5,.,TRBV6-6,.,CASSTTGSGNQPQHF,TGTGCCAGCAGTACCACAGGGTCGGGCAATCAGCCCCAGCATTTT
13,TRBJ2-1,.,TRBV5-1,TRBD2,CASSYLRGNEQFF,TGCGCCAGCAGCTATTTGCGGGGGAATGAGCAGTTCTTC
17,TRBJ2-6,.,TRBV4-1,.,CASSKEFQGSGANVLTF,TGCGCCAGCAGCAAAGAGTTCCAGGGCTCTGGGGCCAACGTCCTGACTTTC
16,TRBJ2-2,.,TRBV7-9,TRBD2,CASSILAGGRTGELFF,TGTGCCAGCAGCATACTAGCGGGGGGTCGTACCGGGGAGCTGTTTTTT
13,TRBJ2-1,.,TRBV7-3,TRBD1,CASSPDRGDEQFF,TGTGCCAGCAGCCCGGACAGGGGCGATGAGCAGTTCTTC
11,TRBJ1-6,.,TRBV6-1,.,CASSSNSPLHF,TGTGCCAGCAGCTCGAATTCACCCCTCCACTTT
16,TRBJ2-7,.,TRBV4-1,TRBD2,CASSQEGSGGTLEQYF,TGCGCCAGCAGCCAAGAGGGCAGCGGGGGGACCCTCGAGCAGTACTTC
15,TRBJ1-6,.,TRBV7-9,TRBD1,CASTSRQGWNSPLHF,TGTGCCAGCACCTCCCGACAGGGCTGGAATTCACCCCTCCACTTT
13,TRBJ1-1,.,TRBV7-6,.,CASSWDKNTEAFF,TGTGCCAGCAGCTGGGACAAGAACACTGAAGCTTTCTTT
15,TRBJ1-5,.,TRBV11-1,.,CASSLALQGGQPQHF,TGTGCCAGCAGCTTAGCACTGCAGGGTGGACAGCCCCAGCATTTT
12,TRBJ1-2,few,TRBV29-1,TRBD1,CSVSQGDYGYTF,TGCAGCGTTTCGCAGGGGGATTATGGCTACACCTTC
13,TRBJ2-7,.,TRBV6-5,.,CASSLQGTYEQYF,TGTGCCAGCAGTTTGCAGGGAACCTACGAGCAGTACTTC
15,TRBJ1-2,.,TRBV6-5,.,CASSYSKAGGYGYTF,TGTGCCAGCAGTTACTCGAAGGCCGGCGGCTATGGCTACACCTTC
13,TRBJ2-7,.,TRBV12-3/TRBV12-4,.,CASSFRARYEQYF,TGTGCCAGCAGTTTCAGGGCGCGGTACGAGCAGTACTTC
14,TRBJ2-3,.,TRBV19,.,CASSIRGRTDTQYF,TGTGCCAGTAGTATACGAGGCAGAACAGATACGCAGTATTTT
14,TRBJ2-7,.,TRBV5-1,TRBD1,CASSLVTGAYEQYF,TGCGCCAGCAGCTTGGTGACAGGGGCCTACGAGCAGTACTTC
17,TRBJ2-3,.,TRBV9,.,CASSVGRSPGDTDTQYF,TGTGCCAGCAGCGTAGGTCGGTCCCCCGGGGACACAGATACGCAGTATTTT
17,TRBJ1-3,once,TRBV18,.,CASSPPSLASSGNTIYF,TGTGCCAGCTCACCACCGTCACTTGCGAGCTCTGGAAACACCATATATTTT
18,TRBJ2-7,.,TRBV11-2,TRBD2,CASSSPRGLAGGYYEQYF,TGTGCCAGCAGCTCCCCCCGGGGTCTAGCGGGGGGATACTACGAGCAGTACTTC
13,TRBJ1-3,.,TRBV12-3/TRBV12-4,.,CASNRGGGNTIYF,TGTGCCAGCAACCGCGGAGGTGGAAACACCATATATTTT
15,TRBJ1-1,.,TRBV3-1/TRBV3-2,TRBD1,CASSQEGQGGTEAFF,TGTGCCAGCAGCCAAGAGGGACAGGGGGGCACTGAAGCTTTCTTT
18,TRBJ1-3,.,TRBV10-3,.,CATSDRHPLSSSGNTIYF,TGTGCCACCTCCGATCGCCACCCCTTATCGAGCTCTGGAAACACCATATATTTT
15,TRBJ2-3,.,TRBV30,.,CAWSASGASTDTQYF,TGTGCCTGGAGCGCAAGCGGAGCCAGCACAGATACGCAGTATTTT
14,TRBJ1-2,.,TRBV13,TRBD1,CASSKGQGSLGYTF,TGTGCCAGCAGCAAGGGACAGGGGTCTCTCGGCTACACCTTC
12,TRBJ1-2,.,TRBV6-6,.,CASTNRGAGYTF,TGTGCCAGCACTAACCGGGGAGCTGGCTACACCTTC
13,TRBJ2-7,.,TRBV7-2,.,CASSSPIPYEQYF,TGTGCCAGCAGCTCACCTATCCCCTACGAGCAGTACTTC
14,TRBJ2-7,.,TRBV11-1,TRBD1,CASSSPDRVGEQYF,TGTGCCAGCAGCTCCCCCGACAGGGTTGGCGAGCAGTACTTC
13,TRBJ1-1,once,TRBV7-8,.,CASSLYLNTEAFF,TGTGCCAGCAGCCTTTACTTGAACACTGAAGCTTTCTTT
14,TRBJ2-7,.,TRBV29-1,.,CSVAGGEYSYEQYF,TGCAGCGTCGCCGGCGGGGAGTACTCCTACGAGCAGTACTTC
14,TRBJ2-7,once,TRBV5-1,TRBD1,CASSLAGQGYEQYF,TGCGCCAGCAGCCTGGCGGGACAGGGGTACGAGCAGTACTTC
13,TRBJ1-1,.,TRBV30,TRBD1,CAWMGQGNTEAFF,TGTGCCTGGATGGGACAGGGGAACACTGAAGCTTTCTTT
15,TRBJ2-7,.,TRBV11-2,.,CASSPRGRGFAEQYF,TGTGCCAGCAGCCCCCGGGGCAGGGGATTCGCCGAGCAGTACTTC
16,TRBJ2-7,.,TRBV4-1,.,CASSQGPAAGSHEQYF,TGCGCCAGCAGCCAAGGGCCGGCGGCAGGGTCACACGAGCAGTACTTC
16,TRBJ1-5,.,TRBV6-6,.,CASSYASDSHNQPQHF,TGTGCCAGCAGTTACGCCTCTGACAGCCACAATCAGCCCCAGCATTTT